Here is one TCR beta chain with its context. Germline V CDR1 and CDR2: SGHTS, YDEGEE. Trimming left V 4 bases short and J 5 bases short, with 12 bases between. The CDR3 sequence is 13 residues long. In the original analysis: From reference gene primer amplification, estimates of nucleated cell counts were derived. Produced via immunoSEQ multiplex PCR; TCRdb's table is partial and in-frame only. V and J calls and clone size are given by that table; D and trimming were obtained from the DNA. The repertoire holds about 34,000 clones, with over 75% as singletons. The sample comes from a study of blood T cell repertoires in COVID-19. Background on the study: Acute-phase and convalescent COVID-19 samples originated in the United States, Italy and Spain. T cells, B-cell-depleted T cells, or PBMCs supplied cDNA or gDNA.

The TCR originated in a man aged 60-69 years with active COVID-19. The specimen was peripheral blood. The chain joins TRBV5-8 to TRBJ2-5, with D maybe TRBD2 (5 bases). The CDR3 is CASSPYGGETQYF. The CDR3 nucleotides are TGTGCCAGCAGCCCATACGGCGGGGAGACCCAGTACTTC. Using reference TRBV5-8 and TRBJ2-5 for the parts outside the CDR3, the full variable domain is EAGVTQSPTHLIKTRGQQATLRCSPISGHTSVYWYQQALGLGLQFLLWYDEGEERNRGNFPPRFSGRQFPNYSSELNVNALELEDSALYLCASSPYGGETQYFGPGTRLLVL.